Only one count was recorded for the clone carrying this TCR beta chain. Libraries were prepared by immunoSEQ multiplex PCR; TCRdb keeps only in-frame clonotypes and omits some of them. The sample consists of about 120,000 clones, around 89% of them appearing once. Time point described: peripheral blood 6 weeks after treatment start. These data come from a study of PD-L1 blockade in urothelial cancer. On the study more broadly: Patients started atezolizumab around 2014, 1,200 mg intravenously every 3 weeks. About 85% of the roughly 30 patients comprised males who had bladder-origin urothelial cancer. A median roughly 140,000 T cells were found in blood samples.

This CDR3 region has 17 residues. J lost 0 bases, V lost 6 bases, and 11 bases had no gene match. CDR1 MDHEN and CDR2 SYDVKM come from the germline V gene. The starting material was PBMCs, obtained around atezolizumab (anti-PD-L1) treatment. The chain couples TRBV28 to TRBJ2-7; 10 bases agree with TRBD1. This clonotype was obtained from a man in his fifties or sixties with urothelial cancer. CDR3 loop: CASSGTTGTGVSYEQYF. DNA for the CDR3: TGTGCCAGCAGCGGTACTACCGGGACAGGGGTCTCCTACGAGCAGTACTTC.